This record covers a single T cell receptor (beta chain). Its antigen remains unidentified. Antigen-specific CD4+ T cells were expanded (with viral peptide pools) by the ViraFEST assay ahead of sequencing. CD4+ T cells were isolated after about nine days of culture. Confirmation by PCR established that the person had SARS-CoV-2 infection between March and December 2020. Half of the medium was exchanged for IL-2 medium on both days 3 and 7. The length of the CDR3 is 14 residues. The germline V gene has CDR1 GTSNPN and CDR2 SVGIG (reference sequence). Losses at the gene ends were 5 bases for V and 4 bases for J; bases not matched to a gene: 9. The data belong to a study of vaccination effects on CD4 cells after COVID-19. Whole-study findings and limits: In people who had recovered, most post-vaccine spike-reactive clones were new vaccine-induced clones.

Sequencing was performed with immunoSEQ multiplex PCR; in TCRdb, only in-frame clones are kept and a portion is missing. The repertoire consists of more than 45,000 clones, with more than 75% occurring once and the leading ten covering about 5%. This clonotype was sampled from a human donor who had a prior SARS-CoV-2 infection. The sample consisted of CD4+ T cells from PBMCs cultured with HIV peptides, taken before COVID-19 vaccination. Subset given: HIV-1 Nef peptide pool negative control/reference culture. This chain connects TRBV30 to TRBJ1-1; 8 nucleotides line up with TRBD1. CDR3 sequence reads: CAWGPGGAVTEAFF. Here the CDR3 DNA reads TGTGCCTGGGGCCCAGGGGGCGCGGTCACTGAAGCTTTCTTT. Using reference TRBV30 and TRBJ1-1 for the parts outside the CDR3, the full variable domain is SQTIHQWPATLVQPVGSPLSLECTVEGTSNPNLYWYRQAAGRGLQLLFYSVGIGQISSEVPQNLSASRPQDRQFILSSKKLLLSDSGFYLCAWGPGGAVTEAFFGQGTRLTVV.